Each of the 21 T cell receptor beta chains below was sequenced from the same sample in a study of T cells after yellow fever vaccination. TCRdb re-analysed the 5' RACE reads in MiXCR, keeping a single row per CDR3 protein. Here the sample spans around 350,000 distinct CDR3 sequences, under 7.5% being singletons. The sample consisted of PBMCs, taken 5 days after the yellow fever booster vaccination. The source is a man between 25 and 39 years old who received the YFV17D yellow fever vaccine.

Notes on this clonotype: The junction and the germline gene differ at one end; a read error may be behind it. V is TRBV6-2 or TRBV6-3 and J is TRBJ2-2; TRBD2 agrees at 11 bases. This CDR3 is built from 18 residues. Germline CDR1 reads MNHEY; CDR2 reads SVGEGT. Here the CDR3 DNA reads TGTGCCAGCAGTTACTCTAGCGGGAGGGGATTAAACACCGGGGAGCTGCTTTTT. Protein product: CASSYSSGRGLNTGELLF.

This clonotype has only a few counts. The chain has TRBV10-3 and TRBJ2-6; D is unresolved. V was cut by 2 bases and J by 2 bases, with 13 bases left in between. Germline V gives CDR1 ENHRY, CDR2 SYGVKD. The CDR3 runs to 17 residues. DNA for the CDR3: TGTGCCATCAGTGAGGAGGTAGGAAAAGCTGGGGCCAACGTCCTGACTTTC. The encoded protein is CAISEEVGKAGANVLTF.

V and J are TRBV12-3 or TRBV12-4 and TRBJ2-7; the match to TRBD1 covers 9 bases. V shed 5 bases and J 6 bases; nucleotides not matched to a gene: 11. This CDR3 is built from 15 residues. The CDR3, as DNA: TGTGCCAGCAGTCCCGGGACAGGGATACGGATCGAGCAGTACTTC. Residues: CASSPGTGIRIEQYF.

This clonotype was counted at least ten times. This rearrangement joins TRBV6-5 to TRBJ2-1, with a tentative D call TRBD1 (7 bases). CDR1 is MNHEY and CDR2 is SVGAGI in the germline V gene. With 4 bases removed from V and 5 bases from J, the gap between germline ends came to 9 bases. CDR3 size: 13 residues. CDR3 amino acids: CASSFRGDNEQFF. The CDR3 coding sequence is TGTGCCAGCAGTTTCAGGGGGGACAATGAGCAGTTCTTC.

In this sample, this clonotype turned up once. The rearrangement uses TRBV12-3 or TRBV12-4 and TRBJ2-1, with 7 bases identical to TRBD2. Trimming cost V 6 bases and J 6 bases; bases outside gene matches: 5. The CDR3 covers 13 residues. The CDR3 nucleotides read TGTGCCAGCAGAGGGAGGGCCATCAATGAGCAGTTCTTC. Translated, it gives CASRGRAINEQFF.

This clonotype was picked up many times. The V and J genes are TRBV20-1 and TRBJ2-3, with 10 bases aligning to TRBD2. Losses at the gene ends were 2 bases for V and 1 base for J; bases not matched to a gene: 3. CDR3 length: 15 residues. Germline V gene data show CDR1 as DFQATT and CDR2 as SNEGSKA (reference sequence). CDR3 in amino acids: CSARKGLAGTDTQYF. The CDR3 bases are TGCAGTGCTAGAAAAGGACTAGCGGGCACAGATACGCAGTATTTT.

This clonotype was observed at least ten times. The rearrangement joins TRBV7-2 to TRBJ2-2; 9 bases fit TRBD1. The length of the CDR3 is 15 residues. CDR1 and CDR2 from the germline V gene are SGHTA and FQGNSA. With V trimmed by 2 bases and J by 4 bases, 2 bases remained unmatched. The CDR3 DNA reads TGTGCCAGCAGCTTATGGACAGGGGTCACCGGGGAGCTGTTTTTT. Translated, it gives CASSLWTGVTGELFF.

This clonotype was seen repeatedly, ten times or more. This rearrangement joins TRBV11-2 to TRBJ2-7, with 8 nucleotides matching TRBD1. The CDR3 length is 15 residues. Unmatched junction bases numbered 6, after V lost 5 bases and J lost 0 bases. The germline gives CDR1 SGHAT, CDR2 FQNNGV. The CDR3 region has the DNA TGTGCCAGCAGCCCGACAGGGGCTCCCTCCTACGAGCAGTACTTC. This gives the protein CASSPTGAPSYEQYF. The entire variable domain, with the rest obtained from reference TRBV11-2 and TRBJ2-7, is as follows: EAGVAQSPRYKIIEKRQSVAFWCNPISGHATLYWYQQILGQGPKLLIQFQNNGVVDDSQLPKDRFSAERLKGVDSTLKIQPAKLEDSAVYLCASSPTGAPSYEQYFGPGTRLTVT.

The V call is TRBV28, the J call TRBJ2-7; 10 nucleotides match TRBD2. The CDR3 is 15 residues long. Looked up from germline, CDR1 is MDHEN and CDR2 is SYDVKM. Trimming took 6 bases from V and 5 from J; bases not matched to a gene: 10. CDR3 DNA sequence: TGTGCCAGCAGCTCCGCAGCTAGCGGGAGTGACGAGCAGTACTTC. Amino acids: CASSSAASGSDEQYF.

Only a few counts were recorded for this clonotype. V usage is TRBV14 and J usage is TRBJ2-7; a possible D gene is TRBD1 (5 bases). Trimming cost V 0 bases and J 0 bases, with 18 bases left between them. This CDR3 comprises 18 residues. CDR1 and CDR2 from the germline V gene are SGHDN and FVKESK. The CDR3 DNA sequence: TGTGCCAGCAGCCAAGAAGGCAAAGGGGTCCCCTCCTCCTACGAGCAGTACTTC. Protein product: CASSQEGKGVPSSYEQYF.

This clonotype was recorded a few times. V usage is TRBV28 and J usage is TRBJ1-2, with a weak D call TRBD1 (5 bases). Germline V gene lookup returns CDR1 MDHEN and CDR2 SYDVKM. The length of the CDR3 is 13 residues. Trimming shortened V by 6 bases and J by 5 bases, and 13 bases separated the two germline ends. The CDR3 is CASRLGVHYGYTF. CDR3 coding DNA: TGTGCCAGCAGGCTAGGGGTCCATTATGGCTACACCTTC.

This clonotype was seen more than once but under ten times. The rearrangement joins TRBV12-3 or TRBV12-4 to TRBJ2-1; 10 nucleotides match TRBD2. With V trimmed by 3 bases and J by 5 bases, 4 bases remained unmatched. The CDR3 extends over 15 amino acids. CDR3 in DNA: TGTGCCAGCAGTTTTGGGACTAGCGAACACAATGAGCAGTTCTTC. It codes for CASSFGTSEHNEQFF.

This clonotype was seen only a few times. The chain couples TRBV12-3 or TRBV12-4 to TRBJ2-1; 9 bases agree with TRBD2. This CDR3 spans 16 amino acids. Trimming removed 4 bases from V and 7 bases from J; junction bases left unmatched: 11. DNA of the CDR3: TGTGCCAGCAGTTCCTCAAATAGCGGGAGTTTGAATGAGCAGTTCTTC. Translated: CASSSSNSGSLNEQFF.

Turning to this clonotype: An end of the junction differs from the germline gene, which may be a read error. The chain recombines TRBV20-1 with TRBJ2-6; TRBD1 agrees at 8 bases. Looked up from germline, CDR1 is DFQATT and CDR2 is SNEGSKA (reference sequence). The CDR3 runs to 18 residues. CDR3 nucleotide sequence: TGCTGTGCTAGAGTTTCCGGACAGGGAACGGCTGGGGCCAACGTCCTGACTTTC. It encodes CCARVSGQGTAGANVLTF.

This clonotype has a count of ten or more. V usage is TRBV20-1 and J usage is TRBJ2-7; 10 nucleotides match TRBD1. Unmatched junction bases numbered 6, after V lost 7 bases and J lost 3 bases. CDR1 DFQATT and CDR2 SNEGSKA come from the germline V gene (reference sequence). CDR3 length equals 13 residues. Written as DNA, the CDR3 is TGCAGTGGCGGGGACAGGGGAAACTACGAGCAGTACTTC. Protein: CSGGDRGNYEQYF.

The chain employs TRBV12-3 or TRBV12-4 and TRBJ2-5; D not certain. This CDR3 has 13 residues. V was pared by 3 bases and J by 2 bases, with 7 bases between. The CDR3 DNA reads as TGTGCCAGCAGTTTTTTCCAGCAAGAGACCCAGTACTTC. Its protein is CASSFFQQETQYF.

This clonotype was detected only a few times. V gene TRBV18 combines with J gene TRBJ2-7; 10 bases map to TRBD1. Unmatched junction bases numbered 5, after V lost 4 bases and J lost 2 bases. Per germline, CDR1 KGHSH and CDR2 LQKENI. This CDR3 is 15 amino acids long. As DNA, the CDR3 is TGTGCCAGCTCACTCCATGGACAGGGGGCCTACGAGCAGTACTTC. Translating it yields CASSLHGQGAYEQYF.

This clonotype was counted at least ten times. This chain links TRBV19 with TRBJ1-5; D may be TRBD1 (5 bases). In germline, CDR1 is LNHDA, CDR2 SQIVND (reference sequence). This CDR3 region has 15 residues. Trimming removed 6 bases from V and 1 base from J, with 13 bases in between. The CDR3 is CASSPEGPSNQPQHF. CDR3 coding DNA: TGTGCCAGTAGCCCCGAGGGGCCAAGCAATCAGCCCCAGCATTTT. The whole variable domain, filled in from reference TRBV19 and TRBJ1-5, reads DGGITQSPKYLFRKEGQNVTLSCEQNLNHDAMYWYRQDPGQGLRLIYYSQIVNDFQKGDIAEGYSVSREKKESFPLTVTSAQKNPTAFYLCASSPEGPSNQPQHFGDGTRLSIL.

This chain uses TRBV28 with TRBJ2-1; 7 bases are a match to TRBD2. V lost 7 bases, J lost 6 bases, and 9 bases stayed unmatched. The CDR3 is 14 amino acids. Germline CDR1 MDHEN, CDR2 SYDVKM. DNA for the CDR3: TGTGCCAGCATCGGGGGGATCGTGGGCAATGAGCAGTTCTTC. It codes for CASIGGIVGNEQFF.

At least ten counts were recorded for this clonotype. V is TRBV12-3 or TRBV12-4 and J is TRBJ2-4, with TRBD1 as a possible D gene (6 bases). This CDR3 spans 17 amino acids. V lost 5 bases, J lost 3 bases, and 20 bases lay in between. Here the CDR3 reads CASSGGPGAVGKNIQYF. The DNA of the CDR3 is TGTGCCAGCAGTGGGGGCCCGGGTGCGGTCGGCAAAAACATTCAGTACTTC.

This clonotype came up a few times. This rearrangement joins TRBV20-1 to TRBJ2-5, with 9 bases aligning to TRBD2. The V and J ends lost 2 bases and 3 bases, in that order; junction bases with no gene match: 7. Looked up from germline, CDR1 is DFQATT and CDR2 is SNEGSKA (reference sequence). The CDR3 runs 15 residues. The DNA for the CDR3 is TGCAGTGCTAGACCTCCCGGACTAGCGAAAGAGACCCAGTACTTC. The encoded protein is CSARPPGLAKETQYF.